Listed here are 5 T cell receptor beta chains from one sample, sequenced in a study of immune evolution from preneoplasia to lung adenocarcinoma. Profiling relied on immunoSEQ multiplex PCR, and the TCRdb table lists in-frame clones only, not all of them. The sample has some 2,300 clones; around four fifths are singletons. Sample: FFPE invasive lung adenocarcinoma tissue. These receptors all come from a person aged 55-80 years with invasive lung adenocarcinoma.

The chain couples TRBV7-2 to TRBJ2-3, with 9 bases identical to TRBD1. V dropped 5 bases and J dropped 4; count of bases not matched to a gene: 7. CDR1 and CDR2 from the germline V gene are SGHTA and FQGNSA. The CDR3 contains 15 residues. The CDR3 region has the DNA TGTGCCAGCAGCACAGGGGGCGCGGAGCCAGATACGCAGTATTTT. Its translation is CASSTGGAEPDTQYF.

The rearrangement uses TRBV5-1 and TRBJ2-7, with a tentative D call TRBD2 (6 bases). The CDR3 extends over 15 amino acids. V was trimmed by 0 bases and J by 2 bases, leaving 12 bases between them. The V gene's germline CDR1 is SGHRS and CDR2 YFSETQ. For the CDR3, the DNA is TGCGCCAGCAGCTTGGCTCGGGAGAGGCCCTACGAGCAGTACTTC. It translates to CASSLARERPYEQYF. The full variable domain, with the rest looked up from reference TRBV5-1 and TRBJ2-7, is KAGVTQTPRYLIKTRGQQVTLSCSPISGHRSVSWYQQTPGQGLQFLFEYFSETQRNKGNFPGRFSGRQFSNSRSEMNVSTLELGDSALYLCASSLARERPYEQYFGPGTRLTVT.

The gene calls are TRBV7-2 and TRBJ2-7, with unresolved D. CDR1 and CDR2 from the germline V gene are SGHTA and FQGNSA. With 1 base removed from V and 5 bases from J, the gap between germline ends came to 12 bases. CDR3 length: 14 residues. CDR3 protein: CASSLEVRSNEQYF. The CDR3 DNA reads TGTGCCAGCAGCTTAGAGGTCAGAAGTAACGAGCAGTACTTC.

The rearrangement joins TRBV7-3 to TRBJ1-1; D is uncertain. CDR3 size: 13 residues. The V and J ends lost 2 bases and 2 bases respectively, with 6 bases between them. Germline-derived CDR1 and CDR2 are SGHTA and FQGTGA. This CDR3 is CASSLGYNTEAFF. Written as DNA, the CDR3 is TGTGCCAGCAGCTTAGGTTACAACACTGAAGCTTTCTTT.

The chain uses TRBV4-2 and TRBJ2-5, with D maybe TRBD2 (6 bases). The CDR3 runs 16 residues. V shed 6 bases and J shed 4 bases, with 21 bases lying between them. CDR1 and CDR2 (germline): LGHNA, YNFKEQ. The CDR3, as DNA: TGTGCCAGCAGTAGAGGGGCGGGATCGTCGGGAGAGACCCAGTACTTC. This encodes CASSRGAGSSGETQYF.